This TCR beta chain was documented in a study of blood T cell repertoires in COVID-19. V shed 4 bases and J shed 2 bases, with 13 bases lying between them. From germline, CDR1 is SGHRS and CDR2 YFSETQ. The CDR3 loop spans 16 amino acids. Sequenced by immunoSEQ multiplex PCR; TCRdb stores in-frame clones only, minus some. The data show about 240,000 clones, approximately 90% seen once. Sequencing was carried out using peripheral blood. The gene calls are TRBV5-1 and TRBJ2-6; D may be TRBD1 (6 bases). The sequence was obtained from a woman aged 45-59 years with COVID-19, enrolled during active disease. CDR3 amino acids: CASSPYRQAGANVLTF. The CDR3 nucleotides are TGCGCCAGCAGCCCTTACCGACAGGCTGGGGCCAACGTCCTGACTTTC.